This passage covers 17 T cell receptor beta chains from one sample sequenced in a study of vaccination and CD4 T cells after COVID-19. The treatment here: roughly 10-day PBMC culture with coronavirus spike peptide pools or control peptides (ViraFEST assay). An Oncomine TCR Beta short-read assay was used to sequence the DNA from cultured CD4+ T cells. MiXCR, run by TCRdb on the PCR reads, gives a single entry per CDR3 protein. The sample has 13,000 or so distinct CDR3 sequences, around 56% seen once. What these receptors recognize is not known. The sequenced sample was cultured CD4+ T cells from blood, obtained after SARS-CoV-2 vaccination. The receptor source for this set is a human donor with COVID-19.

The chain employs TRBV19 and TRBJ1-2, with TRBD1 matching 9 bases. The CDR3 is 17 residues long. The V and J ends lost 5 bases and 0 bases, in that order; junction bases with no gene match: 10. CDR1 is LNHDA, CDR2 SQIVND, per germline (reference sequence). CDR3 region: CASSPGTGRPTNYGYTF. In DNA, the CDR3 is TGTGCCAGTAGTCCCGGGACAGGGCGGCCCACTAACTATGGCTACACCTTC.

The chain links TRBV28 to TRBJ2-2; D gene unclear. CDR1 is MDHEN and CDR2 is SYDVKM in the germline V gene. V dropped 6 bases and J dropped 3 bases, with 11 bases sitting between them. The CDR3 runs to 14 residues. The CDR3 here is CASRVGADTGELFF. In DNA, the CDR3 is TGTGCCAGCAGGGTAGGTGCGGACACCGGGGAGCTGTTTTTT.

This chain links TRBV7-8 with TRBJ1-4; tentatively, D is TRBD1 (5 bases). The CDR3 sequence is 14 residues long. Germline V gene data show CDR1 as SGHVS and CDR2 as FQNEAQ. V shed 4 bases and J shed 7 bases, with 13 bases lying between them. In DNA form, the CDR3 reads TGTGCCAGCAGCTCGCGGGAGGGGTCTGAAAAACTGTTTTTT. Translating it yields CASSSREGSEKLFF.

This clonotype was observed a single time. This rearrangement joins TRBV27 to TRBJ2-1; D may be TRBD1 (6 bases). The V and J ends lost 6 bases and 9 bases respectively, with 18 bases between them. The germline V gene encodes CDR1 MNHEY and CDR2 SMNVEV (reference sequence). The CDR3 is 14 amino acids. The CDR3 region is CASRPPRQGSEQFF. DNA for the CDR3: TGTGCCAGCAGACCACCCAGGCAGGGGAGTGAGCAGTTCTTC.

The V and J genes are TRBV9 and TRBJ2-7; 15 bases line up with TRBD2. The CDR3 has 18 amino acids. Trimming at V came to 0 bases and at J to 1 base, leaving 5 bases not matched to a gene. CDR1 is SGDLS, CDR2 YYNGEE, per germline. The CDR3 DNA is TGTGCCAGCAGCGTAGGGACTAGCGGGGGGGCCCAGTCCTACGAGCAGTACTTC. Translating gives CASSVGTSGGAQSYEQYF.

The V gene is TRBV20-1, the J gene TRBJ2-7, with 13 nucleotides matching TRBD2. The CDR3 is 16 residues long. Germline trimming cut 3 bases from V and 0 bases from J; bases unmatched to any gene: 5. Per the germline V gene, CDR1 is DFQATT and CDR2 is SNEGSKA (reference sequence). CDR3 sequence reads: CSASSRTSGSSYEQYF. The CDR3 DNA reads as TGCAGTGCTAGCTCCAGGACTAGCGGGAGCTCCTACGAGCAGTACTTC.

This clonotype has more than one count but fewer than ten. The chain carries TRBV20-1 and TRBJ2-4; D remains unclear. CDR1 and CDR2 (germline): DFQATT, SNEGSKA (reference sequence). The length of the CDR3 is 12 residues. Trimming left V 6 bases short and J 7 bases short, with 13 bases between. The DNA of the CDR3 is TGCAGTGCCGGGCCTTCTGGGAACATTCAGTACTTC. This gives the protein CSAGPSGNIQYF.

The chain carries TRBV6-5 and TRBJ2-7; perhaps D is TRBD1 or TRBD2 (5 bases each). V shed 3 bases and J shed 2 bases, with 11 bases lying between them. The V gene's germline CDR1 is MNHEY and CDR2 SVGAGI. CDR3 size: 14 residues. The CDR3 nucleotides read TGTGCCAGCAGTTATAGGGACGGGGCCTACGAGCAGTACTTC. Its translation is CASSYRDGAYEQYF.

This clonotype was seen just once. CDR3 in DNA: TGCGCCAGCGGCCCGGGACAGGGATACACCGGGGAGCTGTTTTTT. Encoded protein: CASGPGQGYTGELFF. The chain employs TRBV23-1 and TRBJ2-2; 9 positions agree with TRBD1. TRBV23-1 is labeled an ORF, and its function is uncertain. The CDR3 contains 15 residues. The trim removed 8 bases at V and 3 bases at J, leaving 7 bases unmatched.

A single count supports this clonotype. The CDR3 bases are TGTGCCAGCAGCTGGGTTGGGACTAGCGGAACCGGGGAGCTGTTTTTT. It translates to CASSWVGTSGTGELFF. The rearrangement joins TRBV7-2 to TRBJ2-2, with 11 bases fitting TRBD2. CDR1 and CDR2 (germline): SGHTA, FQGNSA. V shed 4 bases and J 5 bases; nucleotides not matched to a gene: 6. This CDR3 is built from 16 residues.

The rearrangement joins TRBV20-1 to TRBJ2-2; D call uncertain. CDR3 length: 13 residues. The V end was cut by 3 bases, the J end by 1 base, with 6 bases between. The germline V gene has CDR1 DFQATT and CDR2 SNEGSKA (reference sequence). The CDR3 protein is CSASGRNTGELFF. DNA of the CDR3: TGCAGTGCTAGCGGAAGGAACACCGGGGAGCTGTTTTTT.

CDR3 DNA sequence: TGTGCCAGCGGGGCGGCGGTTTCCTACGAGCAGTACTTC. Its protein is CASGAAVSYEQYF. The chain employs TRBV2 and TRBJ2-7, with D possibly being TRBD1 (5 bases). This CDR3 has 13 amino acids. Trimming took off 8 bases at V and 1 base at J, with 12 bases between the two ends. CDR1 and CDR2 (germline): SNHLY, FYNNEI.

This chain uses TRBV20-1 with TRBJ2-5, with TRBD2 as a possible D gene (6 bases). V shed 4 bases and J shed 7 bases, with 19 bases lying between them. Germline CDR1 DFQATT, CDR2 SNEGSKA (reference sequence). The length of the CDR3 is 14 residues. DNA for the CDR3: TGCAGTGCTACCCCCCCCGGGACTGAGGGGACCCAGTACTTC. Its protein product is CSATPPGTEGTQYF.

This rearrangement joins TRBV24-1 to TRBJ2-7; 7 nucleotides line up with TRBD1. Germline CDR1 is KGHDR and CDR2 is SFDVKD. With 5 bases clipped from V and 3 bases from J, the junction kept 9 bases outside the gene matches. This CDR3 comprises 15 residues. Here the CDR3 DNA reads TGTGCCACCAGTGGGACAGGTCCTCTCATCTACGAGCAGTACTTC. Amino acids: CATSGTGPLIYEQYF.

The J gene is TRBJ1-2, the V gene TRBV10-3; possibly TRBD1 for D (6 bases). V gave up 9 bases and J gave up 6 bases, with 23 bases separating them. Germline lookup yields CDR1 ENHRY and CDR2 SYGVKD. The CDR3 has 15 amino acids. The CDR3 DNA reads TGTGCCATGACACAGGGAACAAGTGACAGCCATGGCTACACCTTC. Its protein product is CAMTQGTSDSHGYTF.

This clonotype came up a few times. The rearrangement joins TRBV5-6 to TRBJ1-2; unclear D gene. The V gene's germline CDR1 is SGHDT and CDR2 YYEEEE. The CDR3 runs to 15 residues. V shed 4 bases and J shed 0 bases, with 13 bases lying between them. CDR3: CASSPDPATNYGYTF. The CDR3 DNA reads TGTGCCAGCAGCCCGGACCCAGCCACTAACTATGGCTACACCTTC.

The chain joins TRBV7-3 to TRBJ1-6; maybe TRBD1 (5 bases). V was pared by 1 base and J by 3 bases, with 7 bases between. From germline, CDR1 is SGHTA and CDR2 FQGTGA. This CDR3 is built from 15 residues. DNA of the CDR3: TGTGCCAGCAGCTTAAGGGACGGCTATAATTCACCCCTCCACTTT. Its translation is CASSLRDGYNSPLHF.